These 5 T cell receptor beta chains were sequenced from one sample in a study of beta chain features in type 1 diabetes. Study-wide results and caveats: Shortening of TCRB CDR3s, moderate but significant, appeared in all four CD4+ subsets of Type 1 diabetes patients.

Sequencing targeted expressed TCRB transcripts, as all isolated RNA had been reverse transcribed. Some clones are missing from TCRdb's copy, which holds only in-frame ones; the method was immunoSEQ multiplex PCR. The table shows around 250,000 clones, with approximately 14% occurring only once. These receptors have no identified antigens. The sample was naive CD4+ T cells from blood. The receptors come from a man in his thirties or forties with type 1 diabetes.

This clone was picked up a small number of times. This chain links TRBV9 with TRBJ2-2; TRBD2 agrees at 8 bases. CDR3 length equals 17 residues. CDR1 and CDR2 from the germline V gene are SGDLS and YYNGEE. Trimming cost V 4 bases and J 4 bases; bases outside gene matches: 12. This CDR3 is CASSPRGGRGATGELFF. The CDR3 coding sequence is TGTGCCAGCAGCCCCCGGGGGGGCAGGGGTGCCACCGGGGAGCTGTTTTTT.

This clone was picked up a small number of times. DNA of the CDR3: TGTGCCACCAGCAGAGATTTAGGGGGTGATACGCAGTATTTT. It is translated as CATSRDLGGDTQYF. The chain is built from TRBV15 and TRBJ2-3, with TRBD1 as a possible D gene (6 bases). V was pared by 0 bases and J by 6 bases, with 10 bases between. The length of the CDR3 is 14 residues. Germline CDR1 reads LNHNV; CDR2 reads YYDKDF (reference sequence).

The V gene is TRBV7-2, the J gene TRBJ2-2; possible D gene TRBD1, 5 bases. Per germline, CDR1 SGHTA and CDR2 FQGNSA. The CDR3 runs 14 residues. Between the trimmed V and J ends, which lost 3 bases and 7 bases, there was a span of 12 bases. CDR3 nucleotide sequence: TGTGCCAGCAGCTTCACCTCAGGGAACGGGGAGCTGTTTTTT. It specifies CASSFTSGNGELFF.

This clone came up a few times. This rearrangement joins TRBV15 to TRBJ2-7, with 8 bases that match TRBD2. The CDR3 runs to 17 residues. Germline V gives CDR1 LNHNV, CDR2 YYDKDF (reference sequence). J lost 3 bases, V lost 0 bases, and 10 bases had no gene match. This chain's CDR3 is CATSRDTGGGTNYEQYF. The CDR3 DNA sequence: TGTGCCACCAGCAGAGATACTGGCGGGGGGACGAACTACGAGCAGTACTTC.

The chain couples TRBV2 to TRBJ1-1, with D unresolved. This CDR3 is 14 amino acids long. CDR1 and CDR2 from the germline V gene are SNHLY and FYNNEI. The germline V and J ends were trimmed by 5 bases and 1 base, with 11 bases remaining between them. CDR3 in DNA: TGTGCCAGCAGTCGCCTAGTTTCGAACACTGAAGCTTTCTTT. As protein: CASSRLVSNTEAFF.